This T cell receptor (beta chain) was sequenced in a study of T cell responses to AZD1222 COVID-19 vaccine. Study-wide findings and caveats: The donor group comprised mostly white British people and more females; the analysis possibly underestimated clonal diversity. Spike was spanned by vaccine-associated CD4 TCRs, which were dominant at 160-218 and 743-854. Unmutated regions of variants are reportedly targeted by nearly half of spike-specific TCRs. At baseline, seropositivity was found in only a handful of AZD1222 recipients.

Profiled with immunoSEQ multiplex PCR; TCRdb holds only in-frame clones, not every one. The data show 150,000 or so clones, roughly nine tenths seen once. The CDR3 has 16 residues. With 6 bases removed from V and 1 base from J, the gap between germline ends came to 16 bases. From germline, CDR1 is SGHKS and CDR2 YYEKEE (reference sequence). Turning to this clone: Its antigen is still unknown.

This specimen consisted of peripheral blood, obtained on day 0 of AZD1222 vaccination. The clonotype was recovered from an adult in good health. The chain combines TRBV5-5 with TRBJ2-2; TRBD2 is a possible D gene (6 bases). CDR3 in amino acids: CASTRGKGENTGELFF. The CDR3 DNA is TGTGCCAGCACCCGGGGGAAAGGGGAGAACACCGGGGAGCTGTTTTTT.